These T cell receptor beta chains were read from a single sample in a study of a mutant IDH1 vaccine in newly diagnosed glioma. Sequenced by immunoSEQ multiplex PCR; TCRdb stores in-frame clones only, minus some. The table lists about 26,000 clones, more than 60% of them singletons, with approximately 7% in the top ten. For these TCRs, the target antigens are not known. Sequenced material: PBMCs, taken from a glioma patient whose treatment included an IDH1 peptide vaccine. The source is a man in his forties or fifties with glioma. Some clones in this sample may be carry-over from other donors' samples. CDR3s include the opening cysteine and the closing phenylalanine or tryptophan. Each record gives: J gene, clone size, D gene, V gene, CDR3 DNA, CDR3 protein. A D gene is named only where the DNA matches it firmly. Clone size is given for some rows only: seen once, a few or many times, or a class if the clone is expanded.

TRBJ2-3,.,.,TRBV2,TGTGCCAGCAGTGGCGCGGTCTCGACAGATACGCAGTATTTT,CASSGAVSTDTQYF
TRBJ1-1,few,.,TRBV7-9,TGTGCCAGCAGCTTAAGCTTTACAGATGAAGCTTTCTTT,CASSLSFTDEAFF
TRBJ1-1,.,.,TRBV19,TGTGCCAGTAGTATCGGTTTCTTCAGCGTTGAAGCTTTCTTT,CASSIGFFSVEAFF
TRBJ2-7,once,.,TRBV5-6,TGTGCCAGTATAGGGCAGGGGAGACTTTACGAGCAGTACTTC,CASIGQGRLYEQYF
TRBJ2-3,.,TRBD2,TRBV5-4,TGTGCCAGCAGCTCCCAGCGGGGGGGCCCTTCAGATACGCAGTATTTT,CASSSQRGGPSDTQYF
TRBJ1-6,.,TRBD1,TRBV5-6,TGTGCCAGCAGCTTGAGTCCCAGGGGGCGATCCTATAATTCACCCCTCCACTTT,CASSLSPRGRSYNSPLHF
TRBJ2-5,.,.,TRBV7-3,TGTGCCAGCAGCCCGGGCAGCTACTTTCAAGAGACCCAGTACTTC,CASSPGSYFQETQYF
TRBJ1-6,.,.,TRBV5-1,TGCGCCAGCAGCTTTGGGGGACGGACAAATTCACCCCTCCACTTT,CASSFGGRTNSPLHF
TRBJ1-2,.,.,TRBV19,TGTGCCAGTAGTTTGGGGGACGGATCCAACTATGGCTACACCTTC,CASSLGDGSNYGYTF
TRBJ2-3,.,TRBD2,TRBV11-2,TGTGCCAGCAGCCCCGGGACTAGCAGAACAGATACGCAGTATTTT,CASSPGTSRTDTQYF
TRBJ1-4,few,.,TRBV10-3,TGTGCCATCAGAGGGGGGACGACTAATGAAAAACTGTTTTTT,CAIRGGTTNEKLFF
TRBJ2-1,.,.,TRBV18,TGTGCCAGCTCACAGGGGGGCAATGAGCAGTTCTTC,CASSQGGNEQFF
TRBJ1-4,.,.,TRBV19,TGTGCCAGTAGTATCCAACAGGGAGGTAATGAAAAACTGTTTTTT,CASSIQQGGNEKLFF
TRBJ2-1,.,.,TRBV2,TGTGCCAGCAGTGACAGGGGGGGTGAAGATGAGCAGTTCTTC,CASSDRGGEDEQFF
TRBJ1-6,.,.,TRBV14,TGTGCCACCAGGGGACACGGAAATTCACCCCTCCACTTT,CATRGHGNSPLHF
TRBJ1-1,.,.,TRBV20-1,TGCAGTGCCGATGGGGACACTGAAGCTTTCTTT,CSADGDTEAFF
TRBJ1-1,few,TRBD1,TRBV28,TGTGCCAGCAGTCACACGTCGGGGACAGGGGTCTTAAACACTGAAGCTTTCTTT,CASSHTSGTGVLNTEAFF
TRBJ1-3,.,.,TRBV2,TGTGCCAGCAGCCGAACTGACAGTAGAAACACCATATATTTT,CASSRTDSRNTIYF
TRBJ2-7,.,.,TRBV5-1,TGCGCCAGCAGCTTATTGGGAAGCTCCTACGAGCAGTACTTC,CASSLLGSSYEQYF
TRBJ1-1,once,.,TRBV5-1,TGCGCCAGCAGCTTGGAGGGCAGGCGGAACACTGAAGCTTTCTTT,CASSLEGRRNTEAFF
TRBJ1-2,.,TRBD1,TRBV5-5,TGTGCCAGCAGCTTGGTGACAGGGGGCGGGTATGGCTACACCTTC,CASSLVTGGGYGYTF
TRBJ1-3,.,TRBD1,TRBV4-1,TGCGCCAGCAGCCAAGTCGGGACAGCCGGAAACACCATATATTTT,CASSQVGTAGNTIYF
TRBJ1-2,.,.,TRBV20-1,TGCAGTGCTAAAGACGAGGGGTACTACACCTTC,CSAKDEGYYTF
TRBJ2-5,.,TRBD1,TRBV5-1,TGCGCCAGCAGCTTAACAGGGGGGATGGTCCAAGAGACCCAGTACTTC,CASSLTGGMVQETQYF
TRBJ1-2,.,.,TRBV4-1,TGCGCCAGCAGCCAAGGGGTCGTGGGGTATGGCTACACCTTC,CASSQGVVGYGYTF
TRBJ1-6,.,.,TRBV25-1,TGTGCCAGCAGTGAAACGAAGTCCTATAATTCACCCCTCCACTTT,CASSETKSYNSPLHF
TRBJ2-1,few,.,TRBV5-4,TGTGCCAGCAGCTTGGTGGGGGGCTCCTACAATGAGCAGTTCTTC,CASSLVGGSYNEQFF
TRBJ2-5,few,.,TRBV29-1,TGCAGCGTCGTTTCTGGGGGCGTAGGGACCCAGTACTTC,CSVVSGGVGTQYF
TRBJ1-2,.,TRBD1,TRBV10-3,TGTGCCATCAGTGAATCGACAGGGATTGGGGCTAACTATGGCTACACCTTC,CAISESTGIGANYGYTF
TRBJ2-7,.,TRBD1,TRBV5-4,TGTGCCAGCAGCTTGAAGGGGGCGCGTGTCTACGAGCAGTACTTC,CASSLKGARVYEQYF
TRBJ2-5,.,.,TRBV6-1,TGTGCCAGCAGTGAACGAGGGGAAGAGACCCAGTACTTC,CASSERGEETQYF
TRBJ1-1,few,.,TRBV18,TGTGCCAGCTCACCATCACAAGGGACTGAAGCTTTCTTT,CASSPSQGTEAFF
TRBJ2-7,.,.,TRBV5-5,TGTGCCAGCAGCCCCCTCGGCAGTTCCTCCTACGAGCAGTACTTC,CASSPLGSSSYEQYF
TRBJ2-5,.,TRBD2,TRBV10-3,TGTGCCGCCTCCGGAGGAGCTAGCGGGGAAGAGACCCAGTACTTC,CAASGGASGEETQYF
TRBJ1-1,.,.,TRBV19,TGTGCCAGTAGTATAGGGACAGCCACTGAAGCTTTCTTT,CASSIGTATEAFF
TRBJ2-3,.,.,TRBV30,TGTGCCTGGAGTGTAGTGTGGCCTAGCACAGATACGCAGTATTTT,CAWSVVWPSTDTQYF
TRBJ2-7,.,TRBD1,TRBV19,TGTGCCAGTAGTACACGACAGGGTGGCGCCTACGAGCAGTACTTC,CASSTRQGGAYEQYF
TRBJ1-2,.,.,TRBV15,TGTGCCACCAGCAGAGATAGGGGCGGTAACTATGGCTACACCTTC,CATSRDRGGNYGYTF
TRBJ1-2,.,.,TRBV11-2,TGTGCCAGCAGCTCCCGCGAAGGCTACACCTTC,CASSSREGYTF
TRBJ1-1,.,.,TRBV9,TGTGCCAGCAGCGCACATTTTGGTGGTACTGAAGCTTTCTTT,CASSAHFGGTEAFF
TRBJ2-2,once,.,TRBV9,TGTGCCAGCAGGGTACCAGGGAACAACACCGGGGAGCTGTTTTTT,CASRVPGNNTGELFF
TRBJ2-5,.,.,TRBV28,TGTGCCAGCAGTTTCAATTCCCTCAGGTGGGAGACCCAGTACTTC,CASSFNSLRWETQYF
TRBJ2-7,.,.,TRBV7-9,TGTGCCAGCAGCTCTACCGAGACAGTCTACGAGCAGTACTTC,CASSSTETVYEQYF
TRBJ1-2,.,TRBD1,TRBV5-1,TGCGCCAGCAGCCAAGACAGGGGGCTATCGAATGGCTACACCTTC,CASSQDRGLSNGYTF
TRBJ2-7,.,.,TRBV10-2,TGCGCCAGTAGAGAGGGATACGAGCAGTACTTC,CASREGYEQYF
TRBJ2-5,.,TRBD2,TRBV7-7,TGTGCCAGCAGCCCGGGACTAGCGGGGGCAGAGACCCAGTACTTC,CASSPGLAGAETQYF
TRBJ2-3,.,.,TRBV7-9,TGTGCCAGCAGCTTAGGGGGGGCAGGCACAGATACGCAGTATTTT,CASSLGGAGTDTQYF
TRBJ1-5,.,.,TRBV12-5,TGTGCTAGTGGTATAGGCCTCAATCAGCCCCAGCATTTT,CASGIGLNQPQHF
TRBJ2-3,few,.,TRBV30,TGTGCCTGGAGTGGGGATAGCACAGATACGCAGTATTTT,CAWSGDSTDTQYF
TRBJ1-4,.,TRBD1,TRBV4-3,TGCGCCAGCAGCCAAGAAGTGGGAGGACAGGGGTCGGAAAAACTGTTTTTT,CASSQEVGGQGSEKLFF
TRBJ2-1,.,TRBD1,TRBV29-1,TGCAGCGTGCGAACTCCGGGACAGGGGGCCCATGAGCAGTTCTTC,CSVRTPGQGAHEQFF
TRBJ1-1,.,.,TRBV6-1,TGTGCCAGCACTGAGCAGGGTAACACTGAAGCTTTCTTT,CASTEQGNTEAFF
TRBJ2-7,.,TRBD2,TRBV7-9,TGTGCCAGCAGCTTGGGCGGGGGGTTTAACGAGCAGTACTTC,CASSLGGGFNEQYF
TRBJ1-2,.,.,TRBV9,TGTGCCAGCAGCCGTGGGGCCAGCTCCAACTATGGCTACACCTTC,CASSRGASSNYGYTF
TRBJ2-3,medium-sized,TRBD1,TRBV5-5,TGTGCCAGCAGCACAGGGGGCCAGGGAGATACGCAGTATTTT,CASSTGGQGDTQYF
TRBJ2-5,.,TRBD2,TRBV2,TGTGCCAGCAGGGGGACTAGCGGGGCTCAAGAGACCCAGTACTTC,CASRGTSGAQETQYF
TRBJ1-2,.,.,TRBV6-6,TGTGCCAGCAGCAAACCAGGCTATGGCTACACCTTC,CASSKPGYGYTF
TRBJ2-7,.,TRBD2,TRBV6-6,TGTGCCAGCAGTTACTCTAGCGGGGGAAGCTACGAGCAGTACTTC,CASSYSSGGSYEQYF
TRBJ1-1,.,.,TRBV19,TGTGCCGGGGGGAACACTGAAGCTTTCTTT,CAGGNTEAFF
TRBJ2-1,.,.,TRBV5-1,TGCGCCAGCAGCTTTGGCAGACGGCCTGGGGAAAATGAGCAGTTCTTC,CASSFGRRPGENEQFF